Shown below are 22 T cell receptor beta chains from a single sample sequenced in a study of control samples from healthy donors and cancer patients. TCRdb's copy holds only in-frame clones and misses some; the assay was immunoSEQ multiplex PCR. The sample lists around 170,000 clones, around 87% occurring once. The sequenced sample consisted of blood. The origin of the receptors is a woman aged 50 to 60 in good health.

This clone came up once. This chain links TRBV5-1 with TRBJ1-1; 7 bases agree with TRBD1. Losses at the gene ends were 0 bases for V and 4 bases for J; bases not matched to a gene: 9. There are 16 residues in the CDR3. CDR1 and CDR2 (germline): SGHRS, YFSETQ. CDR3: CASSLGVVAGGTEAFF. CDR3 sequence (DNA): TGCGCCAGCAGCTTGGGGGTGGTCGCAGGGGGCACTGAAGCTTTCTTT.

This chain connects TRBV4-1 to TRBJ1-6; weak D call: TRBD1 (6 bases). V gave up 0 bases and J gave up 14 bases, with 14 bases separating them. CDR1 and CDR2 from the germline V gene are MGHRA and YSYEKL. This CDR3 region has 14 residues. The CDR3 DNA is TGCGCCAGCAGCCAAGATAGGACAGCCTGGGCCCTCCACTTT. Translation: CASSQDRTAWALHF.

The rearrangement links TRBV5-1 to TRBJ1-1; no clear D gene. Germline values: CDR1 SGHRS, CDR2 YFSETQ. V was clipped by 1 base and J by 1 base, with 11 bases between them. CDR3 length: 15 residues. CDR3 DNA sequence: TGCGCCAGCAGCTTGATCGGAGTCCCGAACACTGAAGCTTTCTTT. This encodes CASSLIGVPNTEAFF.

The chain carries TRBV4-3 and TRBJ1-2, with a tentative D call TRBD1 (5 bases). Trimming took 0 bases from V and 5 from J, leaving 10 bases between them. The CDR3 totals 14 residues. The germline CDR1 and CDR2 sequences are LGHNA and YSLEER. The CDR3 bases are TGCGCCAGCAGCCAAGAGCCGGGGGGGTATGGCTACACCTTC. It is translated as CASSQEPGGYGYTF.

This chain links TRBV28 with TRBJ1-2; D possibly corresponds to TRBD1 (6 bases). CDR1 is MDHEN, CDR2 SYDVKM, per germline. Trimming took off 2 bases at V and 5 bases at J, with 12 bases between the two ends. CDR3 length: 14 amino acids. The CDR3: CASSLGQGLYGYTF. In DNA, the CDR3 is TGTGCCAGCAGTTTAGGGCAGGGGCTTTATGGCTACACCTTC.

This chain links TRBV6-6 with TRBJ1-4, with TRBD1 matching 7 bases. Germline V gene sequence: CDR1 MNHNY, CDR2 SVGAGI (reference sequence). The junction had 16 bases not matched to a gene; V was cut back by 5 bases and J by 4 bases. This CDR3 region has 18 residues. The CDR3 spells CASSQQPTGMHGNEKLFF. The CDR3 bases are TGTGCCAGCAGTCAACAACCGACAGGGATGCATGGTAATGAAAAACTGTTTTTT.

This clone occurred once. This specimen includes other DNA sequences encoding the same CDR3. V and J are TRBV28 and TRBJ2-7; D is unclear. In germline, CDR1 is MDHEN, CDR2 SYDVKM. Trimming pared 2 bases from V and 5 bases from J, leaving 4 bases between. The CDR3 extends over 11 amino acids. DNA of the CDR3: TGTGCCAGCAGTTTAGGCCACGAGCAGTACTTC. Residues: CASSLGHEQYF.

This clone was counted only a few times. The rearrangement links TRBV19 to TRBJ1-5; tentative D call: TRBD1 (6 bases). Germline values: CDR1 LNHDA, CDR2 SQIVND (reference sequence). V lost 7 bases, J lost 2 bases, and 12 bases lay in between. The CDR3 has 14 residues. CDR3 coding DNA: TGTGCCAGTAACACAGGGTTGGGCAATCAGCCCCAGCATTTT. Its protein product is CASNTGLGNQPQHF. The complete variable domain, with remaining parts taken from reference TRBV19 and TRBJ1-5, reads DGGITQSPKYLFRKEGQNVTLSCEQNLNHDAMYWYRQDPGQGLRLIYYSQIVNDFQKGDIAEGYSVSREKKESFPLTVTSAQKNPTAFYLCASNTGLGNQPQHFGDGTRLSIL.

This chain joins TRBV5-1 and TRBJ1-4; no definite D call. This CDR3 comprises 16 residues. V was clipped by 0 bases and J by 4 bases, with 13 bases between them. Germline-derived CDR1 and CDR2 are SGHRS and YFSETQ. In nucleotides, the CDR3 is TGCGCCAGCAGCTTGGGCCCCGTGGGGAGTAATGAAAAACTGTTTTTT. Protein: CASSLGPVGSNEKLFF.

The gene calls are TRBV27 and TRBJ1-6, with 8 bases that match TRBD1. Germline trimming cut 7 bases from V and 7 bases from J; bases unmatched to any gene: 6. Per the germline V gene, CDR1 is MNHEY and CDR2 is SMNVEV (reference sequence). CDR3 length equals 14 residues. CDR3 residues: CASNRQGPNSPLHF. The CDR3 coding sequence is TGTGCCAGCAATCGACAGGGGCCGAATTCACCCCTCCACTTT.

This clone was picked up a small number of times. The gene calls are TRBV29-1 and TRBJ2-3; 11 bases are shared with TRBD2. The CDR3 loop spans 15 amino acids. Trimming cost V 5 bases and J 4 bases; bases outside gene matches: 8. Germline-derived CDR1 and CDR2 are SQVTM and ANQGSEA. The CDR3: CSVILAGGGADTQYF. The CDR3 DNA is TGCAGCGTTATTCTAGCGGGGGGAGGCGCAGATACGCAGTATTTT.

The gene calls are TRBV19 and TRBJ2-7, with 7 bases fitting TRBD1. This CDR3 has 14 amino acids. Trimming cost V 6 bases and J 2 bases; bases outside gene matches: 7. Germline-derived CDR1 and CDR2 are LNHDA and SQIVND (reference sequence). CDR3 DNA: TGTGCCAGTAGCCCATGGACAGGCCCCTACGAGCAGTACTTC. It is translated as CASSPWTGPYEQYF. The full variable domain, rest sourced from reference TRBV19 and TRBJ2-7, is DGGITQSPKYLFRKEGQNVTLSCEQNLNHDAMYWYRQDPGQGLRLIYYSQIVNDFQKGDIAEGYSVSREKKESFPLTVTSAQKNPTAFYLCASSPWTGPYEQYFGPGTRLTVT.

This rearrangement joins TRBV4-2 to TRBJ1-1; 7 nucleotides agree with TRBD1. The CDR3 loop spans 14 amino acids. The germline gives CDR1 LGHNA, CDR2 YNFKEQ. V was pared by 1 base and J by 5 bases, with 4 bases of the junction left unmatched. The CDR3 is CASSQAGQITEAFF. The CDR3 DNA reads as TGTGCCAGCAGCCAAGCGGGACAGATAACTGAAGCTTTCTTT.

V and J are TRBV5-4 and TRBJ1-3, with unresolved D. The germline V gene encodes CDR1 SGHNT and CDR2 YYREEE (reference sequence). The ends were cut back, 5 bases at V and 0 bases at J, with 9 bases in the middle. The CDR3 is 14 amino acids. This chain's CDR3 is CASSSLNSGNTIYF. In nucleotides, the CDR3 is TGTGCCAGCAGTAGTTTGAACTCTGGAAACACCATATATTTT.

This chain uses TRBV16 with TRBJ1-5; the D gene is possibly TRBD1 (5 bases). Trimming cost V 0 bases and J 7 bases, with 13 bases left between them. The CDR3 loop spans 15 amino acids. The germline CDR1 and CDR2 sequences are KGHSY and FQNENV. The CDR3 DNA sequence: TGTGCCAGCAGCCAATCGGGGCAAGGAGGCCAGCCCCAGCATTTT. This encodes CASSQSGQGGQPQHF.

The chain employs TRBV5-1 and TRBJ2-1, with 11 positions matching TRBD2. With 6 bases clipped from V and 3 bases from J, the junction kept 5 bases outside the gene matches. This CDR3 has 15 amino acids. The germline gives CDR1 SGHRS, CDR2 YFSETQ. The DNA of the CDR3 is TGCGCCAGCATCGGGACTAGCGGTTTCTACAATGAGCAGTTCTTC. This codes for CASIGTSGFYNEQFF.

The chain uses TRBV4-3 and TRBJ2-3, with 9 positions matching TRBD2. V shed 1 base, J shed 11 bases, and the junction held 10 bases outside the gene matches. The germline V gene encodes CDR1 LGHNA and CDR2 YSLEER. The length of the CDR3 is 15 residues. The CDR3 DNA reads as TGCGCCAGCAGCCAAGTAGCGGGAGCCCCCGAGGGGCAGTATTTT. Protein: CASSQVAGAPEGQYF.

The chain couples TRBV9 to TRBJ1-6, with D tentatively TRBD1 (5 bases). This CDR3 is 12 amino acids long. The germline gives CDR1 SGDLS, CDR2 YYNGEE. The V end lost 0 bases, the J end lost 16 bases, and 11 bases lay between the germline ends. The CDR3 DNA sequence: TGTGCCAGCAGCGTAGAGGGCAGGGATCTCCACTTT. Translated, it gives CASSVEGRDLHF.

The V gene is TRBV7-2, the J gene TRBJ1-4; D unresolved. Germline V gene data show CDR1 as SGHTA and CDR2 as FQGNSA. The germline V and J ends were trimmed by 0 bases and 9 bases, with 8 bases remaining between them. This CDR3 is built from 13 residues. This CDR3 reads CASSLAPTQKLFF. The CDR3 DNA reads as TGTGCCAGCAGCTTAGCACCGACTCAAAAACTGTTTTTT.

The chain combines TRBV2 with TRBJ2-1; 7 bases align to TRBD1. Germline CDR1 and CDR2: SNHLY and FYNNEI. The CDR3 runs to 14 residues. V lost 6 bases to trimming and J lost 0 bases; unmatched junction nucleotides: 2. The CDR3 DNA reads TGTGCCAGCAGCGACAGGGCCTCCTACAATGAGCAGTTCTTC. It yields the protein CASSDRASYNEQFF.

V gene TRBV4-3 combines with J gene TRBJ2-5; tentative D call: TRBD1 (6 bases). V was trimmed by 0 bases and J by 9 bases, leaving 17 bases between them. Germline V lookup: CDR1 LGHNA, CDR2 YSLEER. The CDR3 runs 15 residues. The CDR3 DNA sequence: TGCGCCAGCAGCCAAGATCCCGCACAGGGCAGGGCCCAGTACTTC. It translates to CASSQDPAQGRAQYF.

The chain carries TRBV18 and TRBJ1-2; 7 bases agree with TRBD1. V was pared by 1 base and J by 6 bases, with 8 bases of the junction left unmatched. This CDR3 contains 15 residues. CDR1 and CDR2 (germline): KGHSH, LQKENI. CDR3 in amino acids: CASSPQAFTGDGYTF. CDR3 bases: TGTGCCAGCTCACCACAAGCATTTACAGGGGATGGCTACACCTTC.